This entry lists 29 T cell receptor beta chains sequenced from one sample in a study of cytomegalovirus exposure and HLA in healthy donors. PCR primers comprised 60 Vbeta and 13 Jbeta primers. Profiled with immunoSEQ multiplex PCR; TCRdb holds only in-frame clones, not every one. The table includes around 150,000 clones, around 79% detected once. Sequences were obtained from PBMCs. The source of these receptors is a male donor in good health and CMV-seropositive.

The chain recombines TRBV7-2 with TRBJ2-5; 7 nucleotides agree with TRBD2. Germline-derived CDR1 and CDR2 are SGHTA and FQGNSA. CDR3 length: 18 residues. The V gene end was trimmed by 1 base and the J gene end by 1 base; junction bases not matched to a gene: 12. CDR3: CASSLDAGGGGFQETQYF. The CDR3 DNA sequence: TGTGCCAGCAGCTTAGATGCGGGCGGCGGGGGTTTCCAAGAGACCCAGTACTTC.

The chain links TRBV5-1 to TRBJ2-1, with 8 bases lining up with TRBD1. The length of the CDR3 is 16 residues. CDR1 and CDR2 from the germline V gene are SGHRS and YFSETQ. Trimming took 0 bases from V and 2 from J; bases not matched to a gene: 4. This chain's CDR3 is CASSLVGTGPYNEQFF. In DNA form, the CDR3 reads TGCGCCAGCAGCTTGGTCGGGACAGGACCCTACAATGAGCAGTTCTTC.

The rearrangement joins TRBV29-1 to TRBJ2-7; no firm D call. V gave up 7 bases and J gave up 6 bases, with 19 bases separating them. From germline, CDR1 is SQVTM and CDR2 ANQGSEA. The CDR3 has 13 residues. The CDR3 bases are TGCAGCGCCCTCACGTCGGTTTCTCGCGAGCAGTACTTC. This encodes CSALTSVSREQYF.

V gene TRBV5-6 combines with J gene TRBJ2-4; D is uncertain. CDR1 and CDR2 from the germline V gene are SGHDT and YYEEEE. The CDR3 has 14 amino acids. Deletions cut 5 bases from V and 5 bases from J, with 14 bases between. CDR3 nucleotides: TGTGCCAGCAGTCTCTCAGGCACAGAAAACATTCAGTACTTC. Translated, it gives CASSLSGTENIQYF.

The rearrangement links TRBV9 to TRBJ2-1, with TRBD2 identical over 12 bases. Germline V gene sequence: CDR1 SGDLS, CDR2 YYNGEE. CDR3 length equals 15 residues. V trimming: 3 bases; J trimming: 8 bases; junction bases outside the gene matches: 6. CDR3: CASSASGGANDEQFF. As DNA, the CDR3 is TGTGCCAGCAGCGCTAGCGGGGGGGCCAACGATGAGCAGTTCTTC.

This clone was counted a few times. The chain joins TRBV6-5 to TRBJ1-4, with 8 bases matching TRBD1. This CDR3 is built from 15 residues. Looked up from germline, CDR1 is MNHEY and CDR2 is SVGAGI. Unmatched junction bases numbered 7, after V lost 5 bases and J lost 5 bases. The CDR3 reads CASSQRQGTNEKLFF. Here the CDR3 DNA reads TGTGCCAGCAGTCAAAGACAGGGGACGAATGAAAAACTGTTTTTT.

V usage is TRBV5-4 and J usage is TRBJ2-3, with D possibly being TRBD1 (5 bases). Germline CDR1 is SGHNT and CDR2 is YYREEE (reference sequence). CDR3 length: 14 amino acids. The V end lost 1 base, the J end lost 4 bases, and 10 bases lay between the germline ends. CDR3 loop: CASSLFRGSDTQYF. The CDR3 region has the DNA TGTGCCAGCAGCTTGTTTAGGGGATCAGATACGCAGTATTTT.

This clone showed up just a few times. This chain links TRBV7-9 with TRBJ2-7; D ambiguous. Trimming pared 1 base from V and 4 bases from J, leaving 14 bases between. There are 15 residues in the CDR3. Germline CDR1 is SEHNR and CDR2 is FQNEAQ (reference sequence). The CDR3 region is CASSLEAGGSYEQYF. The CDR3 DNA is TGTGCCAGCAGCTTAGAGGCAGGTGGTAGTTACGAGCAGTACTTC.

CDR3 bases: TGTGCCAGCAGTGAATTGGGCAACAACTATGGCTACACCTTC. The encoded protein is CASSELGNNYGYTF. The rearrangement links TRBV6-1 to TRBJ1-2, with D unclear. V was clipped by 2 bases and J by 2 bases, with 9 bases between them. The germline V gene has CDR1 MNHNS and CDR2 SASEGT. There are 14 residues in the CDR3.

This chain uses TRBV7-6 with TRBJ2-3; TRBD2 matches at 11 bases. CDR3 size: 16 residues. Trimming took 1 base from V and 2 from J; bases not matched to a gene: 2. CDR1 is SGHVS, CDR2 FNYEAQ, per germline. CDR3 coding DNA: TGTGCCAGCAGCTTAGTTAGCGGGGGGGTCACAGATACGCAGTATTTT. Its translation is CASSLVSGGVTDTQYF.

This clone occurred once. The chain carries TRBV11-2 and TRBJ2-7, with 7 bases identical to TRBD1. CDR3 length: 14 amino acids. Per germline, CDR1 SGHAT and CDR2 FQNNGV. J was trimmed by 2 bases and V by 3 bases; bases with no gene match: 4. For the CDR3, the DNA is TGTGCCAGCAGCTTTGGACAGGTCACCTACGAGCAGTACTTC. It specifies CASSFGQVTYEQYF.

This chain links TRBV19 with TRBJ1-1; TRBD1 agrees at 11 bases. Germline CDR1 reads LNHDA; CDR2 reads SQIVND (reference sequence). CDR3 size: 15 residues. Germline trimming cut 4 bases from V and 7 bases from J; bases unmatched to any gene: 8. In DNA form, the CDR3 reads TGTGCCAGTAGTAAGGCCGGGACAGGGGGACGTGAAGCTTTCTTT. It specifies CASSKAGTGGREAFF.

This chain joins TRBV18 and TRBJ1-2, with D perhaps TRBD1 (5 bases). Trimming took off 2 bases at V and 5 bases at J, with 12 bases between the two ends. CDR3 length equals 14 residues. The V gene's germline CDR1 is KGHSH and CDR2 LQKENI. The CDR3, as DNA: TGTGCCAGCTCACCATCGACCGGGGGATATGGCTACACCTTC. It encodes CASSPSTGGYGYTF.

This chain uses TRBV10-3 with TRBJ2-7; the match to TRBD2 covers 10 bases. CDR1 and CDR2 from the germline V gene are ENHRY and SYGVKD. There are 16 residues in the CDR3. V shed 10 bases and J 0 bases; nucleotides not matched to a gene: 12. The CDR3: CATTNPSGGSSYEQYF. The CDR3 coding sequence is TGTGCCACTACGAACCCTAGCGGGGGTAGCTCCTACGAGCAGTACTTC.

The rearrangement uses TRBV10-1 and TRBJ2-3, with 11 bases lining up with TRBD2. Germline trimming cut 0 bases from V and 2 bases from J; bases unmatched to any gene: 7. From germline, CDR1 is WNHNN and CDR2 SYGVQD (reference sequence). This CDR3 has 18 amino acids. The CDR3 sequence: CASSESTASGGITDTQYF. The CDR3 DNA follows: TGCGCCAGCAGTGAGTCGACGGCTAGCGGGGGGATCACAGATACGCAGTATTTT.

Only a few counts were recorded for this clone. CDR3 region: CASSLRGVVEAFF. In DNA, the CDR3 is TGTGCCAGCAGCCTCAGGGGGGTTGTGGAAGCTTTCTTT. This chain joins TRBV11-1 and TRBJ1-1, with 7 bases identical to TRBD1. Germline values: CDR1 SGHAT, CDR2 FQDESV (reference sequence). This CDR3 is 13 amino acids long. V lost 5 bases and J lost 8; bases outside the gene matches: 8. The full variable domain, completed using reference TRBV11-1 and TRBJ1-1, is EAEVAQSPRYKITEKSQAVAFWCDPISGHATLYWYRQILGQGPELLVQFQDESVVDDSQLPKDRFSAERLKGVDSTLKIQPAELGDSAMYLCASSLRGVVEAFFGQGTRLTVV.

This clone has just one count. V is TRBV25-1 and J is TRBJ1-1; TRBD1 matches at 9 bases. V shed 2 bases and J 3 bases; nucleotides not matched to a gene: 4. The CDR3 has 15 residues. Germline V gene sequence: CDR1 MGHDK, CDR2 SYGVNS. CDR3 in amino acids: CASSEPTGGDTEAFF. CDR3 sequence (DNA): TGTGCCAGCAGTGAACCGACAGGGGGGGACACTGAAGCTTTCTTT.

The CDR3 loop reads CASTLGGPFTYGYTF. The CDR3 region has the DNA TGTGCCAGCACCCTAGGCGGGCCTTTCACCTATGGCTACACCTTC. V and J are TRBV5-4 and TRBJ1-2, with D unresolved. Trimming took 6 bases from V and 4 from J, leaving 19 bases between them. Looked up from germline, CDR1 is SGHNT and CDR2 is YYREEE (reference sequence). The CDR3 sequence is 15 residues long.

Only a few counts were recorded for this clone. This chain joins TRBV28 and TRBJ1-1, with a weak D call TRBD1 (6 bases). The CDR3 has 16 amino acids. The germline V gene has CDR1 MDHEN and CDR2 SYDVKM. Trimming shortened V by 5 bases and J by 6 bases, and 22 bases separated the two germline ends. The CDR3 coding sequence is TGTGCCAGCAGTCCTCGAGGTGCAGGGGCGAAAGCTGAAGCTTTCTTT. It encodes CASSPRGAGAKAEAFF.

The V and J genes are TRBV7-9 and TRBJ1-1; 9 bases match TRBD1. With V trimmed by 2 bases and J by 1 base, 8 bases remained unmatched. The CDR3 length is 17 residues. CDR1 is SEHNR and CDR2 is FQNEAQ in the germline V gene (reference sequence). The CDR3, as DNA: TGTGCCAGCAGCTTACTTATGGGACAGGGCTCGAACACTGAAGCTTTCTTT. Its protein is CASSLLMGQGSNTEAFF.

This chain links TRBV12-5 with TRBJ1-4; 10 bases agree with TRBD1. V was pared by 4 bases and J by 5 bases, with 10 bases of the junction left unmatched. Germline V gives CDR1 LGHNT, CDR2 FRNRAP. CDR3 size: 17 residues. The CDR3 loop is CASGSPGTGALNEKLFF. The CDR3 DNA sequence: TGTGCTAGTGGTTCCCCCGGGACAGGGGCTCTCAATGAAAAACTGTTTTTT. Full variable domain (outside the CDR3, taken from reference TRBV12-5 and TRBJ1-4): DARVTQTPRHKVTEMGQEVTMRCQPILGHNTVFWYRQTMMQGLELLAYFRNRAPLDDSGMPKDRFSAEMPDATLATLKIQPSEPRDSAVYFCASGSPGTGALNEKLFFGSGTQLSVL.

The V call is TRBV9, the J call TRBJ1-2; 8 nucleotides agree with TRBD1. Germline lookup yields CDR1 SGDLS and CDR2 YYNGEE. Trimming cost V 3 bases and J 8 bases; bases outside gene matches: 6. CDR3 length: 13 amino acids. CDR3 protein: CASSARTGSGYTF. DNA of the CDR3: TGTGCCAGCAGCGCCAGGACAGGGAGCGGCTACACCTTC.

This CDR3 reads CASSLGDRPHEQYF. The CDR3 DNA reads TGTGCCAGCAGCTTAGGGGACAGGCCCCACGAGCAGTACTTC. The chain uses TRBV7-2 and TRBJ2-7, with TRBD1 matching over 8 bases. The germline gives CDR1 SGHTA, CDR2 FQGNSA. Trimming removed 1 base from V and 5 bases from J; junction bases left unmatched: 4. The CDR3 loop spans 14 amino acids.

V is TRBV6-5 and J is TRBJ2-4; 7 bases align to TRBD1. CDR1 and CDR2 (germline): MNHEY, SVGAGI. The CDR3 consists of 16 residues. The V segment lost 2 bases and the J segment 3 bases; nucleotides outside the gene matches: 7. The CDR3 bases are TGTGCCAGCAGTTACCCTACAGGGGAAGGCAAAAACATTCAGTACTTC. Its protein product is CASSYPTGEGKNIQYF.

V is TRBV7-3 and J is TRBJ2-1; the match to TRBD1 covers 7 bases. Germline trimming cut 6 bases from V and 2 bases from J; bases unmatched to any gene: 7. Germline V CDR1 and CDR2: SGHTA, FQGTGA. The CDR3 contains 15 residues. The CDR3 is CASSSSGQTYNEQFF. The CDR3 nucleotides read TGTGCCAGCAGTTCGTCGGGACAGACCTACAATGAGCAGTTCTTC.

The V gene is TRBV19, the J gene TRBJ2-3, with 9 bases identical to TRBD1. The ends lost 6 bases at V and 6 bases at J; junction bases unmatched: 7. The CDR3 contains 14 residues. The germline CDR1 and CDR2 sequences are LNHDA and SQIVND (reference sequence). DNA for the CDR3: TGTGCCAGTAGGAAACAGGGGGCGGCTGATACGCAGTATTTT. Its translation: CASRKQGAADTQYF.

The chain employs TRBV7-2 and TRBJ1-3; perhaps TRBD1 as D (5 bases). The germline V gene has CDR1 SGHTA and CDR2 FQGNSA. CDR3 length: 17 residues. Trimming shortened V by 1 base and J by 4 bases, and 17 bases separated the two germline ends. The CDR3, as DNA: TGTGCCAGCAGCTTAGTCGGCCTAGGGGCTACCGGAAACACCATATATTTT. Its translation: CASSLVGLGATGNTIYF.

The chain links TRBV5-1 to TRBJ2-7; D not certain. Germline CDR1 and CDR2: SGHRS and YFSETQ. This CDR3 has 12 amino acids. Trimming left V 3 bases short and J 4 bases short, with 8 bases between. This CDR3 is CASSSNIYEQYF. Here the CDR3 DNA reads TGCGCCAGCAGCTCAAACATTTACGAGCAGTACTTC. Using reference TRBV5-1 and TRBJ2-7 for the parts outside the CDR3, the full variable domain is KAGVTQTPRYLIKTRGQQVTLSCSPISGHRSVSWYQQTPGQGLQFLFEYFSETQRNKGNFPGRFSGRQFSNSRSEMNVSTLELGDSALYLCASSSNIYEQYFGPGTRLTVT.

The chain carries TRBV7-3 and TRBJ2-3; D is possibly TRBD2 (6 bases). The CDR3 runs to 16 residues. Germline V lookup: CDR1 SGHTA, CDR2 FQGTGA. With 2 bases removed from V and 6 bases from J, the gap between germline ends came to 18 bases. As DNA, the CDR3 is TGTGCCAGCAGCTTACGACCCCAGGGAGGCGGCGATACGCAGTATTTT. Translation gives CASSLRPQGGGDTQYF.